This TCR beta chain was retrieved from a study of shared clonotypes between healthy human individuals. General observations from the study: Among a handful of donors, about 5% of naive CD4 clonotypes were found in common.

A word on this clone: Its antigen is currently unknown.

Produced via immunoSEQ multiplex PCR; TCRdb's table is partial and in-frame only. The sample contains over 2 million clones, 85% to 95% of which appear only once. Sequenced: naive CD4+ T cells sorted from blood. Subset given: CD45RA+ positively selected. This clonotype was obtained from a man between 18 and 35 years old in good health.

The CDR3 reads CASSPQPGNYGYTF. CDR3 nucleotides: TGTGCCAGCAGCCCCCAGCCAGGGAACTATGGCTACACCTTC. V usage is TRBV6-4 and J usage is TRBJ1-2; tentative D call: TRBD1 (5 bases). The germline V and J ends were trimmed by 6 bases and 2 bases, with 13 bases remaining between them. CDR3 size: 14 residues. CDR1 is MRHNA, CDR2 SNTAGT, per germline.